Below, one T cell receptor (beta chain) is given with its context. V lost 4 bases and J lost 1, with 7 bases in between. Germline V gene data show CDR1 as KGHSH and CDR2 as LQKENI. The CDR3 contains 13 residues. Profiled with immunoSEQ multiplex PCR; TCRdb holds only in-frame clones, not every one. The data contain 95,000 to 100,000 clones, 75% to 90% of them singletons. The data stem from a study of control samples from healthy donors and cancer patients. Sequencing used blood. The chain couples TRBV18 to TRBJ1-1; D remains ambiguous. The receptor's source is a young man in good health. CDR3 residues: CASSQLGNTEAFF. CDR3 sequence (DNA): TGTGCCAGCTCACAACTAGGGAACACTGAAGCTTTCTTT.